The rows below give T cell receptor beta chains drawn from one sample of a study of T cell changes during pregnancy in multiple sclerosis. Assay used: immunoSEQ multiplex PCR; TCRdb lists only in-frame clones, some missing. Of 50,000 or so clones in the sample, around 90% were seen once. Sequenced material: CD8+ T cells from peripheral blood mononuclear cells, taken after pregnancy. All receptors come from a female donor with multiple sclerosis, enrolled in a pregnancy study. Both conserved end residues are part of each CDR3. D genes are given only for firm matches. Clone size, where shown, is once, few, many, or a class for clones that have expanded.

TRBV13	TRBJ1-5	TRBD1	.	TGTGCCAGCAGCTTAGGCCCAGAGACAGGGGGTCAGCCCCAGCATTTT	CASSLGPETGGQPQHF
TRBV18	TRBJ2-6	TRBD1	.	TGTGCCAGCTCAGAGGACAGGGCGACTGGGGCCAACGTCCTGACTTTC	CASSEDRATGANVLTF
TRBV7-3	TRBJ2-2	.	.	TGTGCCAGCAGCTTAGACGGGGATCGGGGCACCGGGGAGCTGTTTTTT	CASSLDGDRGTGELFF
TRBV4-1	TRBJ2-5	.	.	TGCGCCAGCAGCCAAGTCGTTGAGGAGACCCAGTACTTC	CASSQVVEETQYF
TRBV12-5	TRBJ1-2	.	.	TGTGCTAGTGGTTCCGACAGCATAGGCTACACCTTC	CASGSDSIGYTF
TRBV19	TRBJ1-2	.	.	TGTGCCAGTAGTATGTCTCGGGTGGACAGAGAGTTTAACTATGGCTACACCTTC	CASSMSRVDREFNYGYTF
TRBV19	TRBJ2-1	.	.	TGTGCCAGTAGTATAGCGGGGGGCCCCCTGAATGAGCAGTTCTTC	CASSIAGGPLNEQFF
TRBV5-4	TRBJ1-2	TRBD1	once	TGTGCCAGCAGCAACCGTTTCGACAGGGCTGGCTACACCTTC	CASSNRFDRAGYTF
TRBV4-1	TRBJ1-2	.	.	TGCGCCAGCAGCCAATCCGACCGAGGATCTGGCTACACCTTC	CASSQSDRGSGYTF
TRBV27	TRBJ2-3	.	.	TGTGCCAGCAGCTTCGGGGGTGCCCCAGATACGCAGTATTTT	CASSFGGAPDTQYF
TRBV7-9	TRBJ1-2	.	.	TGTGCCAGCAGCGGCAGCGGGCTTTACAACTATGGCTACACCTTC	CASSGSGLYNYGYTF
TRBV9	TRBJ1-6	TRBD1	.	TGTGCCAGCAGCGCAGGGGGCCTTAATTCACCCCTCCACTTT	CASSAGGLNSPLHF
TRBV4-1	TRBJ2-3	.	.	TGCGCCAGCAGCCAAGAGCTAGCGTTGGGTGGGAGAGATACGCAGTATTTT	CASSQELALGGRDTQYF
TRBV9	TRBJ2-1	.	.	TGTGCCAGCAGCGTAGGAAGACAATCCTACAATGAGCAGTTCTTC	CASSVGRQSYNEQFF
TRBV30	TRBJ2-1	TRBD2	.	TGTGCCCGATCTGAGGCGGGGGTAGACAATGAGCAGTTCTTC	CARSEAGVDNEQFF
TRBV13	TRBJ2-7	TRBD2	once	TGTGCCAGCAGCCCCGTAGCGGGGGGCACCTACGAGCAGTACTTC	CASSPVAGGTYEQYF
TRBV30	TRBJ2-3	TRBD2	.	TGTGCCTGGAGTGTATCTTTACGGGGAGGGTCAGATACGCAGTATTTT	CAWSVSLRGGSDTQYF
TRBV6-1	TRBJ2-7	.	.	TGTGCCAGCAGTGAAGGGCAGGGTGGATCCGAGCAGTACTTC	CASSEGQGGSEQYF
TRBV4-2	TRBJ2-7	TRBD1	.	TGTGCCAGCAGCCAACCGGGACAGATGAGCTCCTACGAGCAGTACTTC	CASSQPGQMSSYEQYF
TRBV6-5	TRBJ1-2	.	.	TGTGCCAGCAGTTCACCCCTTGAGAGGGACTATGGCTACACCTTC	CASSSPLERDYGYTF
TRBV19	TRBJ1-1	TRBD1	.	TGTGCCAGTAGTAAGACAGGGATCACTGAAGCTTTCTTT	CASSKTGITEAFF
TRBV5-1	TRBJ2-1	.	.	TGCGCCAGCGGGGAGGGGGGGCCCTACAATGAGCAGTTCTTC	CASGEGGPYNEQFF
TRBV19	TRBJ1-1	.	.	TGTGCCAGTAGTATGGGACTAAACACTGAAGCTTTCTTT	CASSMGLNTEAFF
TRBV9	TRBJ2-1	.	.	TGTGCCAGCAGCGTAGGCCCCGCTACGCCGAACAATGAGCAGTTCTTC	CASSVGPATPNNEQFF
TRBV29-1	TRBJ1-4	.	.	TGCAGCGTTGAACACAGTGGGCTGTTTTTT	CSVEHSGLFF
TRBV6-5	TRBJ1-5	.	.	TGTGCCAGCAGCCCGAGCGGGGAATACCAGCCCCAGCATTTT	CASSPSGEYQPQHF
TRBV15	TRBJ2-2	.	.	TGTGCCACCAGCAGAGCGTCGGGGTACACCGGGGAGCTGTTTTTT	CATSRASGYTGELFF
TRBV2	TRBJ2-2	TRBD2	.	TGTGCCAGCAGTGATGTCGCGGGGGGGAACACCGGGGAGCTGTTTTTT	CASSDVAGGNTGELFF
TRBV5-1	TRBJ1-6	.	.	TGCGCCAGCAGCTTGGAGGGGCACGGCTCCTATAATTCACCCCTCCACTTT	CASSLEGHGSYNSPLHF
TRBV5-6	TRBJ2-7	.	.	TGTGCCAGCAGCTCCGGGACTGCGCTCTACGAGCAGTACTTC	CASSSGTALYEQYF
TRBV5-5	TRBJ1-1	.	few	TGTGCCAGCAGCTCCCCGGGACACAGGAACACTGAAGCTTTCTTT	CASSSPGHRNTEAFF
TRBV19	TRBJ1-2	.	.	TGTGCCAGTACCATTGGCGGTGGCTATGGCTACACCTTC	CASTIGGGYGYTF